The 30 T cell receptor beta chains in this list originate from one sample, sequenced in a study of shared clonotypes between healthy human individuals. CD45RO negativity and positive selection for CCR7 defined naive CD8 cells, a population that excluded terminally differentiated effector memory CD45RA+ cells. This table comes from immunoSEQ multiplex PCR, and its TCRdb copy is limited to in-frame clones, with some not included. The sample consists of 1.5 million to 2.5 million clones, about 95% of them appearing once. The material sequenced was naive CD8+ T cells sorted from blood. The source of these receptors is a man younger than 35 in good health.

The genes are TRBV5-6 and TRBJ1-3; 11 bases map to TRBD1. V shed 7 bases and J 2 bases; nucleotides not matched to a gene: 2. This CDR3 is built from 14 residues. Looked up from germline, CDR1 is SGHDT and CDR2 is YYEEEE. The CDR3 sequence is CASGTGGPGNTIYF. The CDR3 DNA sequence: TGTGCCAGCGGGACAGGGGGTCCTGGAAACACCATATATTTT.

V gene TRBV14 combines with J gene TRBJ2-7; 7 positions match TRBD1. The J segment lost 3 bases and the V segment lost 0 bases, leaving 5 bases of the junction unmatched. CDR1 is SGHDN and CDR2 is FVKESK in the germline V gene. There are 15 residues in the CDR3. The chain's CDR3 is CASSQEWQGVYEQYF. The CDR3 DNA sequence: TGTGCCAGCAGCCAAGAATGGCAGGGGGTCTACGAGCAGTACTTC.

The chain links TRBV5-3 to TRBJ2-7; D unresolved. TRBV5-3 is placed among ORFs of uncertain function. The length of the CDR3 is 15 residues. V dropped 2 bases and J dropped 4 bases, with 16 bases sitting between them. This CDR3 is CARSFFIRRPYEQYF. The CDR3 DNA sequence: TGTGCCAGAAGCTTCTTTATACGGCGCCCTTACGAGCAGTACTTC.

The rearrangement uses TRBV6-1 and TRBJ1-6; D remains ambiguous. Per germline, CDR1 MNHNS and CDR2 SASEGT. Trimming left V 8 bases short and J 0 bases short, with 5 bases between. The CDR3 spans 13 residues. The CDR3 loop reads CASSSSYNSPLHF. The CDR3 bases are TGTGCCAGCTCGAGCTCCTATAATTCACCCCTCCACTTT.

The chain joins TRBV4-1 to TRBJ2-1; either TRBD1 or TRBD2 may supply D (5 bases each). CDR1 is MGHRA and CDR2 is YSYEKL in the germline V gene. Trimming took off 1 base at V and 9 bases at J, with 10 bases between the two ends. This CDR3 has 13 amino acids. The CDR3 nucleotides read TGCGCCAGCAGCCAAGTGGGGGACGGTGAGCAGTTCTTC. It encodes CASSQVGDGEQFF.

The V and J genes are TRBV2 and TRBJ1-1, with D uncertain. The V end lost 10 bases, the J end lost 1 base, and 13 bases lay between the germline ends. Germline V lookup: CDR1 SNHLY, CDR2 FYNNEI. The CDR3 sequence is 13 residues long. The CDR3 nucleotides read TGTGCCACGAGGGATATCGGGAACACTGAAGCTTTCTTT. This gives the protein CATRDIGNTEAFF. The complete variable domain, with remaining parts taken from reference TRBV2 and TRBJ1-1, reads EPEVTQTPSHQVTQMGQEVILRCVPISNHLYFYWYRQILGQKVEFLVSFYNNEISEKSEIFDDQFSVERPDGSNFTLKIRSTKLEDSAMYFCATRDIGNTEAFFGQGTRLTVV.

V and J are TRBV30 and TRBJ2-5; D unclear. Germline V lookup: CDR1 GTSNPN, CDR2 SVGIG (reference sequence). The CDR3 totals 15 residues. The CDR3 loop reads CAVPLVWGRRETQYF. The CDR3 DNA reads TGTGCTGTCCCTCTTGTTTGGGGTCGAAGAGAGACCCAGTACTTC.

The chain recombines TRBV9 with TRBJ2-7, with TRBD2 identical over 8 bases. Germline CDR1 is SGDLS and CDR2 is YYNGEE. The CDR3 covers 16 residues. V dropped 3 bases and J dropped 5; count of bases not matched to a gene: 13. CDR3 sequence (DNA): TGTGCCAGCAGCGAAAGCGGGGGCCTCTTTGAGAACGAGCAGTACTTC. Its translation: CASSESGGLFENEQYF.

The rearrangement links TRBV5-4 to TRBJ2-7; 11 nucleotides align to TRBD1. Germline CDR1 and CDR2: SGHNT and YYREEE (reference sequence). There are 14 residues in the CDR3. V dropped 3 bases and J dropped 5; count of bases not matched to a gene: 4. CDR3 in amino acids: CASSSDRGLNEQYF. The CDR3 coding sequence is TGTGCCAGCAGCTCGGACAGGGGGCTTAACGAGCAGTACTTC.

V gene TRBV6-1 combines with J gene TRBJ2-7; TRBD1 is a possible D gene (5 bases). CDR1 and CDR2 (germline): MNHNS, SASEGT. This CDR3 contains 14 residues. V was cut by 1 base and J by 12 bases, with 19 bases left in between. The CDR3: CASSEGGEVRSPYF. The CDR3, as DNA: TGTGCCAGCAGTGAAGGGGGCGAGGTGCGGTCACCGTACTTC.

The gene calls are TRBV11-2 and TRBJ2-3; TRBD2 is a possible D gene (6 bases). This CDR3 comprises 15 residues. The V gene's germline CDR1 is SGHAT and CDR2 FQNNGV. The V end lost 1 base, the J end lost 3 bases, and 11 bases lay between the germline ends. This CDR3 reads CASSLGRGLTDTQYF. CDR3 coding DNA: TGTGCCAGCAGCTTAGGCCGCGGACTAACAGATACGCAGTATTTT.

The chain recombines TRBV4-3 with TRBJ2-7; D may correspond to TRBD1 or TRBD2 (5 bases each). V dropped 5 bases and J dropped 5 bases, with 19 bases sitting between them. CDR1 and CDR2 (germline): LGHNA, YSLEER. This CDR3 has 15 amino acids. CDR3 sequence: CASSEGRGALDEQYF. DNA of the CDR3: TGCGCCAGCAGCGAAGGACGAGGGGCCCTCGACGAGCAGTACTTC.

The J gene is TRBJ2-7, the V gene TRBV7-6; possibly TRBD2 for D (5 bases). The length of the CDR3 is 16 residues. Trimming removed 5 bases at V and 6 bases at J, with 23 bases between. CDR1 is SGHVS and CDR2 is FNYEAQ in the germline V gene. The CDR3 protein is CASSQLEAATRGEQYF. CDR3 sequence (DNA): TGTGCCAGCAGCCAGCTAGAAGCGGCAACTCGCGGCGAGCAGTACTTC.

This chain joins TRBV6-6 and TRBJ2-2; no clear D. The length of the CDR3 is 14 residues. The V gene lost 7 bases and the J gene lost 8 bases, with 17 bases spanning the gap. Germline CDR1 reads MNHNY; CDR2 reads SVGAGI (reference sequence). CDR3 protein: CASTPLSVWGELFF. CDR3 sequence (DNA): TGTGCCAGCACTCCTCTCTCCGTGTGGGGGGAGCTGTTTTTT.

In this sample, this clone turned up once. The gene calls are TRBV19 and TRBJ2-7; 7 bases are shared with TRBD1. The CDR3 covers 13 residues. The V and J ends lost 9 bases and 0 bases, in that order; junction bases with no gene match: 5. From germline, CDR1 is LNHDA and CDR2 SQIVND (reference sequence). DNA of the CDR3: TGTGCCAGGAGGGACAGTAGCTCCTACGAGCAGTACTTC. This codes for CARRDSSSYEQYF.

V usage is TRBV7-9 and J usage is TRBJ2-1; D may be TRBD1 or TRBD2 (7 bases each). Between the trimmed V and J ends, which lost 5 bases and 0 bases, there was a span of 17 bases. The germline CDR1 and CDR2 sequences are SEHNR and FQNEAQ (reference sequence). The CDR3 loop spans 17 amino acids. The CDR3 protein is CASSPGGEGLSYNEQFF. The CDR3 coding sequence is TGTGCCAGCAGCCCAGGGGGGGAGGGCCTCTCCTACAATGAGCAGTTCTTC.

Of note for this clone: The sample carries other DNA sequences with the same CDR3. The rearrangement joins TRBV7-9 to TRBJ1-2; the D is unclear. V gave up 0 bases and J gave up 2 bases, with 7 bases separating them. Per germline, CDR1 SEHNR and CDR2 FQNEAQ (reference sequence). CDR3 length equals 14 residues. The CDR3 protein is CASSLAGSNYGYTF. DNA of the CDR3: TGTGCCAGCAGCTTAGCGGGCAGCAACTATGGCTACACCTTC. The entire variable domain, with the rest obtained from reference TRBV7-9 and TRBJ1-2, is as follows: DTGVSQNPRHKITKRGQNVTFRCDPISEHNRLYWYRQTLGQGPEFLTYFQNEAQLEKSRLLSDRFSAERPKGSFSTLEIQRTEQGDSAMYLCASSLAGSNYGYTFGSGTRLTVV.

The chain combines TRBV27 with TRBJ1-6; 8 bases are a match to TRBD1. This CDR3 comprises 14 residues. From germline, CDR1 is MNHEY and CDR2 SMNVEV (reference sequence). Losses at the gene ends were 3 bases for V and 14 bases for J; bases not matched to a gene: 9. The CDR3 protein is CASSLGQGAGSLHF. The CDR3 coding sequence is TGTGCCAGCAGTTTGGGTCAGGGGGCCGGGTCCCTCCACTTT.

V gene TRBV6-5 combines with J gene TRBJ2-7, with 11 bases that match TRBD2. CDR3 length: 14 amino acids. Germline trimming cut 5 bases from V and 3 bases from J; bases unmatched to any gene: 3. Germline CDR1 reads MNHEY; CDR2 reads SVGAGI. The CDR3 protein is CASSLAGGYYEQYF. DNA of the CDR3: TGTGCCAGCAGTCTAGCGGGAGGCTACTACGAGCAGTACTTC.

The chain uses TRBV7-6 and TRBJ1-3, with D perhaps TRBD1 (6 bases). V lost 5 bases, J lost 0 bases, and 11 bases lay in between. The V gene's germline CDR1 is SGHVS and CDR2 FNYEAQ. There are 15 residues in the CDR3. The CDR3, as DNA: TGTGCCAGCAGCCCGGACAGAAACTCTGGAAACACCATATATTTT. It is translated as CASSPDRNSGNTIYF.

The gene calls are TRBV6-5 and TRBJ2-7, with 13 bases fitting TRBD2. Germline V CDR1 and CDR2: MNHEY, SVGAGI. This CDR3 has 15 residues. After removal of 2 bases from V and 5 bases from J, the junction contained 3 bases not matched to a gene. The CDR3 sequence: CASSYRTSGSDEQYF. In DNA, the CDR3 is TGTGCCAGCAGTTACCGGACTAGCGGGAGCGACGAGCAGTACTTC.

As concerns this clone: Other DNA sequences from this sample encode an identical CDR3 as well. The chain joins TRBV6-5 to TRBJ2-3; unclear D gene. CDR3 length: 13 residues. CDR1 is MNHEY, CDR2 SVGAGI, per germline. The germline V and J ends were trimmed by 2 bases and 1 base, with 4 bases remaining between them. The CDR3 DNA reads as TGTGCCAGCAGTTACGTCGGCACAGATACGCAGTATTTT. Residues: CASSYVGTDTQYF.

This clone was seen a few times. CDR3 sequence reads: CASSSTYRDVGNTIYF. Here the CDR3 DNA reads TGTGCCAGCAGCTCAACGTACAGGGATGTTGGAAACACCATATATTTT. This chain links TRBV13 with TRBJ1-3; TRBD1 might be the D (6 bases). Germline lookup yields CDR1 PRHDT and CDR2 FYEKMQ (reference sequence). The germline V and J ends were trimmed by 4 bases and 3 bases, with 16 bases remaining between them. The CDR3 length is 16 residues. Full variable domain (rest looked up from reference TRBV13 and TRBJ1-3): AAGVIQSPRHLIKEKRETATLKCYPIPRHDTVYWYQQGPGQDPQFLISFYEKMQSDKGSIPDRFSAQQFSDYHSELNMSSLELGDSALYFCASSSTYRDVGNTIYFGEGSWLTVV.

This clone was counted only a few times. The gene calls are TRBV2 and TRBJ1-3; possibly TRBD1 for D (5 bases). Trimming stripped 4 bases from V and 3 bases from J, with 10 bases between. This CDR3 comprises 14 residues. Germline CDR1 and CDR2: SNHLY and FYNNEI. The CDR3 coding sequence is TGTGCCAGCAGTGCCGAAGGGGTTGGAAACACCATATATTTT. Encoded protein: CASSAEGVGNTIYF.

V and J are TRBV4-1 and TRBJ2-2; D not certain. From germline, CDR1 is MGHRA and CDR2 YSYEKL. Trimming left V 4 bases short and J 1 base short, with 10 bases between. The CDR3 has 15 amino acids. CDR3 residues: CASSPPRVNTGELFF. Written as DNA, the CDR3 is TGCGCCAGCAGCCCACCTCGAGTGAACACCGGGGAGCTGTTTTTT.

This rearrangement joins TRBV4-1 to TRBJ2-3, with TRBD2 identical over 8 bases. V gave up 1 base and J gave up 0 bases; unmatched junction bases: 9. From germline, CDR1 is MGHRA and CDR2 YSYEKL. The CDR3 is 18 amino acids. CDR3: CASSQAQLAGRSTDTQYF. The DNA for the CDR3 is TGCGCCAGCAGCCAAGCCCAATTAGCGGGACGCAGCACAGATACGCAGTATTTT.

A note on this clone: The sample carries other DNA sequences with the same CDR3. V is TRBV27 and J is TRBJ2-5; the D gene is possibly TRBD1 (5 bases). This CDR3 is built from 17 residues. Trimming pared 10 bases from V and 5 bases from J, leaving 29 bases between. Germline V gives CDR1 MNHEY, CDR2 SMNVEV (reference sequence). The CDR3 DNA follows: TGTGCCACGAACCAAAGGGGTCCCGGGCGGACACTGGAGACCCAGTACTTC. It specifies CATNQRGPGRTLETQYF.

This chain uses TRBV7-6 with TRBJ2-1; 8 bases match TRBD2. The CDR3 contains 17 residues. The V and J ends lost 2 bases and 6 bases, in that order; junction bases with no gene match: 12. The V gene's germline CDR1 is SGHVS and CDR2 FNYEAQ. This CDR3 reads CASSLSGGTHQGNEQFF. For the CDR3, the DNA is TGTGCCAGCAGCTTATCGGGAGGGACCCACCAGGGCAATGAGCAGTTCTTC.

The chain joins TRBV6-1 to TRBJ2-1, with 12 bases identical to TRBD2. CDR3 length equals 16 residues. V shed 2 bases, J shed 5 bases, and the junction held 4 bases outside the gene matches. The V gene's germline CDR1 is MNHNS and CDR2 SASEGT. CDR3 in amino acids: CASSEPLAGGHNEQFF. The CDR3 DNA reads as TGTGCCAGCAGTGAACCACTAGCGGGGGGTCACAATGAGCAGTTCTTC.

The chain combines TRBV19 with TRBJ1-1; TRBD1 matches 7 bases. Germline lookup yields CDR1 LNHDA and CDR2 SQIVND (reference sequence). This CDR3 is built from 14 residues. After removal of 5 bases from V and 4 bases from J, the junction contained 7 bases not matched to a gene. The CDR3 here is CASSPDRASTEAFF. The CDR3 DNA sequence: TGTGCCAGTAGTCCTGACAGGGCTTCCACTGAAGCTTTCTTT.